The TCR beta chain under discussion was sequenced for a study of blood T cell repertoires in COVID-19. About the study: The samples span acute and convalescent COVID-19 from the United States, Italy and Spain. In each case, the material was cDNA or gDNA derived from T cells, B-cell-depleted T cells, or PBMCs.

Original analysis: Reference gene primer amplification yielded estimated nucleated cell counts. Clones were sequenced by immunoSEQ multiplex PCR, and TCRdb holds only the in-frame ones, with some missing. V, J and clone size reflect that table, while D and trimming were determined from the DNA. The data show 97,000 or so clones, with approximately 86% seen just once and roughly 11% held by the top ten. Germline CDR1 is DFQATT and CDR2 is SNEGSKA (reference sequence). The CDR3 spans 11 residues. Between the trimmed V and J ends, which lost 7 bases and 6 bases, there was a span of 11 bases. Input material: peripheral blood. The sequence derives from a man between 65 and 85 years old with active or convalescent COVID-19. The rearrangement uses TRBV20-1 and TRBJ2-3; D not resolved. The CDR3 DNA follows: TGCAGTGTGGCCGCCCCGGATACGCAGTATTTT. Amino acid sequence: CSVAAPDTQYF.